The next 18 T cell receptor beta chains were all read from a single sample in a study of blood T cell repertoires in COVID-19. This table comes from immunoSEQ multiplex PCR, and its TCRdb copy is limited to in-frame clones, with some not included. This sample has about 280,000 clones, with about 80% found just once. Sequencing input: peripheral blood. The receptors originated from a woman aged 50 to 60 who had recovered from COVID-19.

Concerning this clone: Other DNA sequences within the sample encode an identical CDR3. The chain recombines TRBV4-1 with TRBJ2-3; the match to TRBD1 covers 7 bases. V lost 4 bases and J lost 2; bases outside the gene matches: 6. There are 15 residues in the CDR3. Germline V lookup: CDR1 MGHRA, CDR2 YSYEKL. In DNA, the CDR3 is TGCGCCAGCAGCCGTACAGGGGACCCCACAGATACGCAGTATTTT. It is translated as CASSRTGDPTDTQYF.

The rearrangement uses TRBV24-1 and TRBJ2-1; no reliable D call. The germline V gene encodes CDR1 KGHDR and CDR2 SFDVKD. The CDR3 runs to 16 residues. Deletions cut 3 bases from V and 6 bases from J, with 17 bases between. In DNA, the CDR3 is TGTGCCACCAGTGATAAAGCCCGCCATCCCGCCAATGAGCAGTTCTTC. Its protein is CATSDKARHPANEQFF.

The chain combines TRBV3-1 (or the pseudogene TRBV3-2) with TRBJ1-3; D might be TRBD1 (6 bases). This CDR3 comprises 17 residues. Germline V gene sequence: CDR1 LGHDT, CDR2 YNNKEL (reference sequence). V lost 4 bases to trimming and J lost 4 bases, with 20 bases between them. The CDR3 nucleotides read TGTGCCAGCAGCCGGGGGGGCACAGGGTACTCCGGAAACACCATATATTTT. Amino acids: CASSRGGTGYSGNTIYF.

The chain joins TRBV29-1 to TRBJ2-1; 8 nucleotides agree with TRBD1. V lost 4 bases and J lost 7; bases outside the gene matches: 3. The CDR3 extends over 12 amino acids. Germline lookup yields CDR1 SQVTM and CDR2 ANQGSEA. CDR3 in DNA: TGCAGCGTTGGACAGGGGAGTAATGAGCAGTTCTTC. This sequence encodes CSVGQGSNEQFF.

V and J are TRBV5-6 and TRBJ2-1, with D possibly matching TRBD1 (6 bases). The V and J ends lost 2 bases and 5 bases respectively, with 14 bases between them. The CDR3 runs 15 residues. The germline V gene has CDR1 SGHDT and CDR2 YYEEEE. The CDR3 sequence: CASSFYRDINNEQFF. Here the CDR3 DNA reads TGTGCCAGCAGCTTCTACCGGGACATCAACAATGAGCAGTTCTTC.

The chain is built from TRBV3-1 (or the pseudogene TRBV3-2) and TRBJ2-7; TRBD1 aligns across 10 bases. V was clipped by 5 bases and J by 3 bases; unmatched bases: 10. This CDR3 is built from 16 residues. Germline assignment: CDR1 LGHDT and CDR2 YNNKEL (reference sequence). CDR3 loop: CASSGPRDRGGYEQYF. As DNA, the CDR3 is TGTGCCAGCAGCGGACCCCGGGACAGGGGTGGCTACGAGCAGTACTTC.

This chain links TRBV5-1 with TRBJ2-4; 13 bases map to TRBD2. The CDR3 totals 15 residues. Germline V lookup: CDR1 SGHRS, CDR2 YFSETQ. V trimming: 4 bases; J trimming: 11 bases; junction bases outside the gene matches: 9. CDR3 DNA sequence: TGCGCCAGCAGCCCTACTAGCGGGGGGGCCAGTGTTCAGTACTTC. The encoded protein is CASSPTSGGASVQYF.

By sample share, this clone is medium-sized (0.01 to 0.1%). The chain couples TRBV7-9 to TRBJ2-1; weak D call: TRBD2 (5 bases). Germline CDR1 and CDR2: SEHNR and FQNEAQ (reference sequence). CDR3 length: 14 amino acids. Trimming cost V 5 bases and J 4 bases, with 12 bases left between them. CDR3 nucleotide sequence: TGTGCCAGCAGCCCCCCGGAGGTTTACAATGAGCAGTTCTTC. This codes for CASSPPEVYNEQFF. Looking up the rest from reference TRBV7-9 and TRBJ2-1 gives the full variable domain: DTGVSQNPRHKITKRGQNVTFRCDPISEHNRLYWYRQTLGQGPEFLTYFQNEAQLEKSRLLSDRFSAERPKGSFSTLEIQRTEQGDSAMYLCASSPPEVYNEQFFGPGTRLTVL.

The gene calls are TRBV9 and TRBJ1-5; TRBD1 matches 7 bases. The CDR3 contains 14 residues. Germline V CDR1 and CDR2: SGDLS, YYNGEE. The junction had 0 bases not matched to a gene; V was cut back by 1 base and J by 2 bases. CDR3: CASSVQGGNQPQHF. The CDR3 region has the DNA TGTGCCAGCAGCGTACAGGGGGGCAATCAGCCCCAGCATTTT.

The rearrangement uses TRBV7-2 and TRBJ2-7; 9 bases map to TRBD2. V dropped 4 bases and J dropped 0; count of bases not matched to a gene: 16. Per the germline V gene, CDR1 is SGHTA and CDR2 is FQGNSA. This CDR3 contains 19 residues. As DNA, the CDR3 is TGTGCCAGCAGCTACCTCAGTCTAGCGGGGAATCAATTCTCCTACGAGCAGTACTTC. It translates to CASSYLSLAGNQFSYEQYF. The full variable domain, its missing parts supplied by reference TRBV7-2 and TRBJ2-7, is GAGVSQSPSNKVTEKGKDVELRCDPISGHTALYWYRQSLGQGLEFLIYFQGNSAPDKSGLPSDRFSAERTGGSVSTLTIQRTQQEDSAVYLCASSYLSLAGNQFSYEQYFGPGTRLTVT.

The V gene is TRBV7-9, the J gene TRBJ1-2; maybe TRBD1 (6 bases). V dropped 5 bases and J dropped 2 bases, with 9 bases sitting between them. Germline CDR1 reads SEHNR; CDR2 reads FQNEAQ (reference sequence). This CDR3 has 13 residues. The CDR3 loop reads CASSLGQNYGYTF. The CDR3 DNA reads TGTGCCAGCAGCCTCGGACAGAACTATGGCTACACCTTC.

CDR3 sequence reads: CASSPLGGGSTEAFF. The CDR3 DNA sequence: TGTGCCAGCAGCCCACTTGGGGGGGGATCAACTGAAGCTTTCTTT. The rearrangement joins TRBV6-5 to TRBJ1-1; TRBD1 might be the D (5 bases). Looked up from germline, CDR1 is MNHEY and CDR2 is SVGAGI. V was shortened by 6 bases and J by 5 bases, with 19 bases between the two germline ends. This CDR3 is built from 15 residues.

The chain combines TRBV28 with TRBJ1-2; 8 positions match TRBD1. The trim removed 5 bases at V and 14 bases at J, leaving 7 bases unmatched. The CDR3 sequence is 11 residues long. CDR1 is MDHEN and CDR2 is SYDVKM in the germline V gene. CDR3 protein: CASSPLTGVTF. The CDR3 DNA reads as TGTGCCAGCAGTCCACTGACAGGGGTTACCTTC.

Here the CDR3 reads CASSPQRGSTSDTQYF. CDR3 sequence (DNA): TGTGCCAGCTCACCACAGCGGGGGTCGACGTCAGATACGCAGTATTTT. The chain employs TRBV18 and TRBJ2-3; 8 bases are shared with TRBD2. V was clipped by 1 base and J by 4 bases; unmatched bases: 7. Germline V lookup: CDR1 KGHSH, CDR2 LQKENI. The length of the CDR3 is 16 residues.

V usage is TRBV7-9 and J usage is TRBJ1-6, with D unresolved. V was clipped by 3 bases and J by 12 bases, with 9 bases between them. Germline V gene sequence: CDR1 SEHNR, CDR2 FQNEAQ (reference sequence). The CDR3 length is 12 residues. CDR3 nucleotide sequence: TGTGCCAGCAGCTTGAATCGGTTACCCCTCCACTTT. This encodes CASSLNRLPLHF.

The CDR3 here is CASGGGTTSRPYEQYF. DNA for the CDR3: TGTGCCAGCGGTGGGGGAACGACTAGCCGCCCCTACGAGCAGTACTTC. This chain links TRBV27 with TRBJ2-7, with 7 bases identical to TRBD2. The CDR3 spans 16 residues. J was trimmed by 2 bases and V by 8 bases; bases with no gene match: 15. Germline CDR1 is MNHEY and CDR2 is SMNVEV (reference sequence).

V usage is TRBV7-2 and J usage is TRBJ2-3; 10 bases are a match to TRBD2. This CDR3 contains 17 residues. The germline V gene encodes CDR1 SGHTA and CDR2 FQGNSA. The trim removed 0 bases at V and 7 bases at J, leaving 10 bases unmatched. The CDR3 nucleotides are TGTGCCAGCAGCTTAGCGGGGAGTAGCGGGGGGATAAATACGCAGTATTTT. This gives the protein CASSLAGSSGGINTQYF.

This chain joins TRBV7-9 and TRBJ2-7; D may be TRBD1 (5 bases). This CDR3 is 14 amino acids long. In germline, CDR1 is SEHNR, CDR2 FQNEAQ (reference sequence). The ends were cut back, 5 bases at V and 3 bases at J, with 14 bases in the middle. Written as DNA, the CDR3 is TGTGCCAGCAGCAAAGGAGACAGTTTCTACGAGCAGTACTTC. Translation gives CASSKGDSFYEQYF.